One sample yielded the 20 T cell receptor beta chains listed below, sequenced in a study of PD-L1 blockade in urothelial cancer. Clones were sequenced by immunoSEQ multiplex PCR, and TCRdb holds only the in-frame ones, with some missing. The sample carries about 100,000 clones, roughly nine tenths recorded once. The input for sequencing was PBMCs, taken around atezolizumab (anti-PD-L1) treatment. The receptors stem from a woman of 80 years or more with urothelial cancer.

The chain recombines TRBV6-5 with TRBJ1-1; possibly TRBD1 for D (6 bases). Germline CDR1 is MNHEY and CDR2 is SVGAGI. The CDR3 is 15 amino acids. V was pared by 0 bases and J by 4 bases, with 12 bases between. DNA of the CDR3: TGTGCCAGCAGTTACTCTGTGGTAGGGGGCACTGAAGCTTTCTTT. Protein product: CASSYSVVGGTEAFF.

This chain connects TRBV7-8 to TRBJ2-7, with 9 bases identical to TRBD2. J gave up 4 bases and V 1 base, and 11 bases lay outside the gene matches. Germline CDR1 is SGHVS and CDR2 is FQNEAQ. The CDR3 is made up of 17 amino acids. CDR3 DNA: TGTGCCAGCAGCTTAGACTCCGGGACTAGCAGGACTTACGAGCAGTACTTC. This codes for CASSLDSGTSRTYEQYF. The full variable domain, rest sourced from reference TRBV7-8 and TRBJ2-7, is GAGVSQSPRYKVAKRGQDVALRCDPISGHVSLFWYQQALGQGPEFLTYFQNEAQLDKSGLPSDRFFAERPEGSVSTLKIQRTQQEDSAVYLCASSLDSGTSRTYEQYFGPGTRLTVT.

V gene TRBV6-1 combines with J gene TRBJ2-1, with 8 bases that match TRBD2. The CDR3 has 14 amino acids. Germline lookup yields CDR1 MNHNS and CDR2 SASEGT. Trimming took 6 bases from V and 4 from J; bases not matched to a gene: 5. CDR3 sequence (DNA): TGTGCCAGCAGAACTAGCGGAGCGTACAATGAGCAGTTCTTC. Translation: CASRTSGAYNEQFF.

The gene calls are TRBV18 and TRBJ2-1; D might be TRBD2 (6 bases). The ends were cut back, 3 bases at V and 0 bases at J, with 15 bases in the middle. CDR1 KGHSH and CDR2 LQKENI come from the germline V gene. CDR3 length: 17 amino acids. The CDR3, as DNA: TGTGCCAGCTCACCCTTGAGCGGGCCTAGCTCCTACAATGAGCAGTTCTTC. It encodes CASSPLSGPSSYNEQFF.

V and J are TRBV5-5 and TRBJ2-6; 11 bases align to TRBD1. This CDR3 has 18 amino acids. V lost 3 bases, J lost 0 bases, and 5 bases stayed unmatched. Per the germline V gene, CDR1 is SGHKS and CDR2 is YYEKEE (reference sequence). This CDR3 reads CASSYTGTGGSGANVLTF. CDR3 DNA sequence: TGTGCCAGCAGCTACACCGGGACAGGGGGCTCTGGGGCCAACGTCCTGACTTTC.

The chain couples TRBV9 to TRBJ1-1; D remains unclear. Germline lookup yields CDR1 SGDLS and CDR2 YYNGEE. Trimming shortened V by 4 bases and J by 5 bases, and 6 bases separated the two germline ends. This CDR3 has 11 residues. CDR3 residues: CASSLRTEAFF. In nucleotides, the CDR3 is TGTGCCAGCAGCCTCAGAACTGAAGCTTTCTTT.

V is TRBV7-2 and J is TRBJ1-2; the D gene is possibly TRBD1 (6 bases). Trimming removed 4 bases at V and 4 bases at J, with 10 bases between. There are 13 residues in the CDR3. Per germline, CDR1 SGHTA and CDR2 FQGNSA. CDR3 loop: CASSSKGGYGYTF. The CDR3 nucleotides are TGTGCCAGCAGCTCGAAAGGGGGCTATGGCTACACCTTC.

The J gene is TRBJ1-1, the V gene TRBV19, with 8 bases identical to TRBD1. The junction had 8 bases not matched to a gene; V was cut back by 5 bases and J by 6 bases. Germline V gene lookup returns CDR1 LNHDA and CDR2 SQIVND (reference sequence). CDR3 length: 14 amino acids. This CDR3 is CASSVRGREAEAFF. The DNA for the CDR3 is TGTGCCAGTAGTGTCAGGGGGCGAGAAGCTGAAGCTTTCTTT.

The chain carries TRBV28 and TRBJ1-5; perhaps TRBD1 as D (5 bases). From germline, CDR1 is MDHEN and CDR2 SYDVKM. This CDR3 is 15 amino acids long. Trimming stripped 9 bases from V and 0 bases from J, with 15 bases between. DNA of the CDR3: TGTGCCAGGAGCCAAGGAGGGGATAGCAATCAGCCCCAGCATTTT. Translated: CARSQGGDSNQPQHF.

The chain employs TRBV28 and TRBJ2-7, with 7 bases that match TRBD1. This CDR3 comprises 16 residues. Looked up from germline, CDR1 is MDHEN and CDR2 is SYDVKM. V trimming: 5 bases; J trimming: 4 bases; junction bases outside the gene matches: 14. CDR3 region: CASSPYPRQGVYEQYF. The CDR3 coding sequence is TGTGCCAGCAGTCCCTACCCCCGACAGGGCGTGTACGAGCAGTACTTC. The full variable domain, in which reference TRBV28 and TRBJ2-7 provide the parts outside the CDR3, is DVKVTQSSRYLVKRTGEKVFLECVQDMDHENMFWYRQDPGLGLRLIYFSYDVKMKEKGDIPEGYSVSREKKERFSLILESASTNQTSMYLCASSPYPRQGVYEQYFGPGTRLTVT.

CDR3 nucleotides: TGTGCCAGCTCACTAGCTCACAATGAGCAGTTCTTC. Residues: CASSLAHNEQFF. The J gene is TRBJ2-1, the V gene TRBV6-6; TRBD2 is a possible D gene (6 bases). The CDR3 is 12 residues long. Between the trimmed V and J ends, which lost 8 bases and 5 bases, there was a span of 10 bases. CDR1 MNHNY and CDR2 SVGAGI come from the germline V gene (reference sequence).

This clone was seen only a few times. The chain employs TRBV13 and TRBJ1-2, with no clear D. The V gene's germline CDR1 is PRHDT and CDR2 FYEKMQ (reference sequence). V lost 6 bases to trimming and J lost 5 bases, with 10 bases between them. The CDR3 length is 12 residues. The CDR3 is CASSLGPYGYTF. Written as DNA, the CDR3 is TGTGCCAGCAGTCTTGGGCCTTATGGCTACACCTTC.

The chain has TRBV5-1 and TRBJ2-7; 8 bases are shared with TRBD1. The CDR3 spans 16 residues. V dropped 0 bases and J dropped 2; count of bases not matched to a gene: 7. The germline V gene has CDR1 SGHRS and CDR2 YFSETQ. CDR3 sequence: CASSLEDRGYPYEQYF. CDR3 bases: TGCGCCAGCAGCTTGGAAGACAGGGGATACCCCTACGAGCAGTACTTC.

The rearrangement joins TRBV7-2 to TRBJ2-1; a weak D match, TRBD2 (5 bases). Trimming shortened V by 1 base and J by 8 bases, and 12 bases separated the two germline ends. From germline, CDR1 is SGHTA and CDR2 FQGNSA. The length of the CDR3 is 14 residues. This CDR3 is CASSLGGSFDEQFF. The DNA of the CDR3 is TGTGCCAGCAGCTTAGGCGGGTCCTTCGATGAGCAGTTCTTC.

The rearrangement links TRBV30 to TRBJ1-2; perhaps TRBD1 as D (5 bases). The V gene lost 3 bases and the J gene lost 6 bases, with 14 bases spanning the gap. The CDR3 runs 13 residues. Germline V gene lookup returns CDR1 GTSNPN and CDR2 SVGIG (reference sequence). CDR3 DNA sequence: TGTGCCTGGAGGATGCAGGGTATCGATGGCTACACCTTC. This sequence encodes CAWRMQGIDGYTF.

The table lists this clone with a few counts. This chain joins TRBV14 and TRBJ2-7, with TRBD1 identical over 8 bases. Germline loops: CDR1 SGHDN, CDR2 FVKESK. The CDR3 runs to 17 residues. With 4 bases clipped from V and 2 bases from J, the junction kept 13 bases outside the gene matches. The CDR3 spells CASSLSRDSGGTYEQYF. For the CDR3, the DNA is TGTGCCAGCAGCCTCTCGAGGGATTCAGGGGGCACCTACGAGCAGTACTTC.

The rearrangement links TRBV27 to TRBJ1-1; 7 bases are shared with TRBD1. This CDR3 comprises 14 residues. Trimming took 3 bases from V and 5 from J; bases not matched to a gene: 6. Germline values: CDR1 MNHEY, CDR2 SMNVEV (reference sequence). The CDR3 sequence: CASSFTTGMTEAFF. CDR3 nucleotide sequence: TGTGCCAGCAGTTTCACGACAGGGATGACTGAAGCTTTCTTT.

This chain connects TRBV6-1 to TRBJ1-2; D gene ambiguous. CDR3 size: 15 residues. Trimming left V 0 bases short and J 8 bases short, with 16 bases between. The germline V gene has CDR1 MNHNS and CDR2 SASEGT. CDR3 region: CASSEAGISPGGYTF. The CDR3, as DNA: TGTGCCAGCAGTGAAGCCGGGATCTCCCCGGGGGGCTACACCTTC.

V is TRBV14 and J is TRBJ2-7, with TRBD2 as a possible D gene (6 bases). Trimming stripped 4 bases from V and 0 bases from J, with 13 bases between. The CDR3 runs to 15 residues. Germline CDR1 SGHDN, CDR2 FVKESK. The CDR3 region is CASSRGPTSSYEQYF. CDR3 sequence (DNA): TGTGCCAGCAGCCGGGGACCGACTAGCTCCTACGAGCAGTACTTC.

The CDR3 region is CASSPSSGRFWDTQYF. CDR3 nucleotide sequence: TGTGCCAGCAGCCCCTCTAGCGGGAGGTTCTGGGATACGCAGTATTTT. The chain joins TRBV28 to TRBJ2-3, with TRBD2 identical over 11 bases. The V gene end was trimmed by 6 bases and the J gene end by 6 bases; junction bases not matched to a gene: 11. The germline gives CDR1 MDHEN, CDR2 SYDVKM. The CDR3 extends over 16 amino acids.